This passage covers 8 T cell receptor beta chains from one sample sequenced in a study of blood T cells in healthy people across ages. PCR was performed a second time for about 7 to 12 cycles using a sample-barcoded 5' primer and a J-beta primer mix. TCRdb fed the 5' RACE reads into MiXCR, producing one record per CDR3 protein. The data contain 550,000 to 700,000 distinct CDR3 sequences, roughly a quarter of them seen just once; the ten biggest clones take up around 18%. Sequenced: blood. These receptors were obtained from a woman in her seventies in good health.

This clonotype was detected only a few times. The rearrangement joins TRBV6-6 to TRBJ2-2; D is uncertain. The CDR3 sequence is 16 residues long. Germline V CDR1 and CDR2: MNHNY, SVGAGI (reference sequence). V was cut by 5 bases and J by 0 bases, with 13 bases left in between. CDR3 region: CASSRLRPANTGELFF. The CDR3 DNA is TGTGCCAGCAGTCGATTACGGCCCGCGAACACCGGGGAGCTGTTTTTT.

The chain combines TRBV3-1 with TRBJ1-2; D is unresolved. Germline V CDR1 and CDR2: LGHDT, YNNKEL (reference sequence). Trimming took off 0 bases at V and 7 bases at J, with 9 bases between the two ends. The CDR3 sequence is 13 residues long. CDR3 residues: CASSQEDYSGYTF. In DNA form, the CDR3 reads TGTGCCAGCAGCCAAGAGGATTACTCTGGCTACACCTTC.

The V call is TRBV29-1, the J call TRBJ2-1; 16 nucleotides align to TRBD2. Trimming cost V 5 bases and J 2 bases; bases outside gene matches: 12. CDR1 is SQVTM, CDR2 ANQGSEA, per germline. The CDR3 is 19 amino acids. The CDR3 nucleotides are TGCAGCGTTAGGGGACTAGCGGGGGGGCCGGGGAAAGCCTACAATGAGCAGTTCTTC. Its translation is CSVRGLAGGPGKAYNEQFF.

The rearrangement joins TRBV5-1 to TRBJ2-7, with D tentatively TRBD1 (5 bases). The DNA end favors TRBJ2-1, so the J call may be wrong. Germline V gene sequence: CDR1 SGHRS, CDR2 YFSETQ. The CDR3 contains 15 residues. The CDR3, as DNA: TGCGCCAGCAGCTTGATGGCAGGGCAATACAATGAGCAGTTCTTC. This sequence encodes CASSLMAGQYNEQFF.

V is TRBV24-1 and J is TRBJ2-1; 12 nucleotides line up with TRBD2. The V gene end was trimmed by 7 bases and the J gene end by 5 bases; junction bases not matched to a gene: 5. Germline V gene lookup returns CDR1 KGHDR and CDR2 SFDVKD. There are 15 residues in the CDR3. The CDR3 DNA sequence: TGTGCCACCAGGGGGACTAGCGGGTCCCACAATGAGCAGTTCTTC. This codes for CATRGTSGSHNEQFF.

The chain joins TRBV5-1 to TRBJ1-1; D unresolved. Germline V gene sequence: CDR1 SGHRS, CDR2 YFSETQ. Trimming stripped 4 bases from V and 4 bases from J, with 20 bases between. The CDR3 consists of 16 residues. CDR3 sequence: CASSTREGLTVTEAFF. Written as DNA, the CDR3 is TGCGCCAGCAGCACCCGGGAGGGCCTCACCGTCACTGAAGCTTTCTTT. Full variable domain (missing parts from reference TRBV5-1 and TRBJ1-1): KAGVTQTPRYLIKTRGQQVTLSCSPISGHRSVSWYQQTPGQGLQFLFEYFSETQRNKGNFPGRFSGRQFSNSRSEMNVSTLELGDSALYLCASSTREGLTVTEAFFGQGTRLTVV.

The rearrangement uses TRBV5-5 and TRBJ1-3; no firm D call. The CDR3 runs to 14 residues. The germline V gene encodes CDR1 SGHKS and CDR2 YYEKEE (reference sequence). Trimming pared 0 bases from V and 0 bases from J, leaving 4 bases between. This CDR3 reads CASSLGHSGNTIYF. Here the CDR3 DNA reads TGTGCCAGCAGCTTGGGACACTCTGGAAACACCATATATTTT. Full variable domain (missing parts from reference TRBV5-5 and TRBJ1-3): DAGVTQSPTHLIKTRGQQVTLRCSPISGHKSVSWYQQVLGQGPQFIFQYYEKEERGRGNFPDRFSARQFPNYSSELNVNALLLGDSALYLCASSLGHSGNTIYFGEGSWLTVV.

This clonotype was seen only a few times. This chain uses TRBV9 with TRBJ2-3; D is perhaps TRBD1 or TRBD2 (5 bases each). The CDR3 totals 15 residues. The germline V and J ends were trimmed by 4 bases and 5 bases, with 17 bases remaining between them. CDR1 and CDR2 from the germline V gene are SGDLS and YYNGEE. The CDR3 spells CASSPRTGAIDTQYF. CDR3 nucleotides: TGTGCCAGCAGCCCTCGGACTGGGGCCATAGATACGCAGTATTTT.